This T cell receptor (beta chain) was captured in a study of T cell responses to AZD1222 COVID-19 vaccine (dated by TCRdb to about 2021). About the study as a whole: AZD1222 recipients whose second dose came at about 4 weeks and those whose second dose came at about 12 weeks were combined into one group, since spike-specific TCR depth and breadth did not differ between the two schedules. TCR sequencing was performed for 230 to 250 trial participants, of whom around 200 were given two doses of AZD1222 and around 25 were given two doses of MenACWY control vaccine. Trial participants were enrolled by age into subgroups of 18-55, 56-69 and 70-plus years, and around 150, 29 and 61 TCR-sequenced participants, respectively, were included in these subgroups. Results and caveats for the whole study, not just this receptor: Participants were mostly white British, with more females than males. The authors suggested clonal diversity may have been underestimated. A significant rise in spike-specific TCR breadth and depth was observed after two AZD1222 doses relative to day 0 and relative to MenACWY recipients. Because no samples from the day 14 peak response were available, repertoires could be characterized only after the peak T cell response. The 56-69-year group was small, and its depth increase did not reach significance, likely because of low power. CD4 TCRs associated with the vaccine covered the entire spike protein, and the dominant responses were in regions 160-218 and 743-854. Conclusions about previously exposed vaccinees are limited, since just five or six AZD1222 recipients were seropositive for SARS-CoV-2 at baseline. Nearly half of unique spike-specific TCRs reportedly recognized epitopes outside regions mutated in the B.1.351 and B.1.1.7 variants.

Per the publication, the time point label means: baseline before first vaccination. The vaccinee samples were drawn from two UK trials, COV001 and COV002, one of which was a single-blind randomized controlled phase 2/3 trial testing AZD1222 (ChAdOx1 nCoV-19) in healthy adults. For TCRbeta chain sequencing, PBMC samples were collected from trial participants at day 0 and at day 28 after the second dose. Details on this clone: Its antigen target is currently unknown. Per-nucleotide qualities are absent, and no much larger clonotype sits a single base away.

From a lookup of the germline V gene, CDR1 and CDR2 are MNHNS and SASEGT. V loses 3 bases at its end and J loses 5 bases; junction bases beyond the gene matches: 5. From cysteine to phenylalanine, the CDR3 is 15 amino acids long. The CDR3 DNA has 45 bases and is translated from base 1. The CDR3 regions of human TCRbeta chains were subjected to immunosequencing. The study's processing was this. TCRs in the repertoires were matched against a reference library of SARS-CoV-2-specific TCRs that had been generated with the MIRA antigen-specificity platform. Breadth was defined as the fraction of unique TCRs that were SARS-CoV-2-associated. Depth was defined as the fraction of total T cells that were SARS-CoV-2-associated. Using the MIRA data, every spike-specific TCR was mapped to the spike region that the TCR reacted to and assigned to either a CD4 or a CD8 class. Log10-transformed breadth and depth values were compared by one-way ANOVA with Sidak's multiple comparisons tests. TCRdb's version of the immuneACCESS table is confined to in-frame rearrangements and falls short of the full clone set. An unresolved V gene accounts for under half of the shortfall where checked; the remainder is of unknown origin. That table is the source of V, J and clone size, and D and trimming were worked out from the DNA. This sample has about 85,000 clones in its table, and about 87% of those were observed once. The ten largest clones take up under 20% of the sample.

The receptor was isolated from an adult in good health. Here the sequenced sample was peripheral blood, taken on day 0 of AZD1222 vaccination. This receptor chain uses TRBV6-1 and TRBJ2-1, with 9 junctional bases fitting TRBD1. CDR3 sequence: CASSEPGQGHNEQFF. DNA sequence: TGTGCCAGCAGTGAGCCGGGACAGGGCCACAATGAGCAGTTCTTC.